This T cell receptor (beta chain) was sequenced during a study of identical twins. Findings of the study overall: Because invariant MAIT and iNKT cells could be present, zero-insertion analyses could be partly confounded. Monozygotic twins shared more out-of-frame TCR alpha than recombination models predicted.

TCRdb re-called the 5' RACE reads with MiXCR, one entry per CDR3 protein. The sample carries some 1,700,000 distinct CDR3 sequences, around 29% recorded once. This CDR3 spans 18 amino acids. This clonotype was recorded a few times. Antigen: not known. Sample: cord blood. The sequence was obtained from a newborn girl in good health. V is TRBV21-1 and J is TRBJ2-4; TRBD2, as called in the table, went unchecked against the DNA. TRBV21-1 is a pseudogene locus. The CDR3 is CASDEKGLAVPGKNIQYF. The DNA for the CDR3 is TGTGCCAGCGATGAGAAGGGACTAGCGGTCCCTGGGAAAAACATTCAGTACTTC.